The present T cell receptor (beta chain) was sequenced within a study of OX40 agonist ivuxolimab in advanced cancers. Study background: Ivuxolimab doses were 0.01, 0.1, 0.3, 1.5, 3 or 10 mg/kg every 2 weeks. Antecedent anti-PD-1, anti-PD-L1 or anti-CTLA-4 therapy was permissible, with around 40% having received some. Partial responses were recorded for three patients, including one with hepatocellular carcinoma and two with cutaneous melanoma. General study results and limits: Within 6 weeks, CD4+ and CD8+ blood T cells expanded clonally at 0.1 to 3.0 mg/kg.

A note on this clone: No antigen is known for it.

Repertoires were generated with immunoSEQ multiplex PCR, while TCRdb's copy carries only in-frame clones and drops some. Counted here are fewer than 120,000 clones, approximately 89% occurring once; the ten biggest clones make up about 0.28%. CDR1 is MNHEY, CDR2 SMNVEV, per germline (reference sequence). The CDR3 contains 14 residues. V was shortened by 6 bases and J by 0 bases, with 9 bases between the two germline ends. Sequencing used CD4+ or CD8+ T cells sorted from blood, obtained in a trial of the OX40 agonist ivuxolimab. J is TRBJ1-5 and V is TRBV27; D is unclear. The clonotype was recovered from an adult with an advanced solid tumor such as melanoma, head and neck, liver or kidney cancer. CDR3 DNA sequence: TGTGCCAGCAGAAAGTGGGATAGCAATCAGCCCCAGCATTTT. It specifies CASRKWDSNQPQHF.